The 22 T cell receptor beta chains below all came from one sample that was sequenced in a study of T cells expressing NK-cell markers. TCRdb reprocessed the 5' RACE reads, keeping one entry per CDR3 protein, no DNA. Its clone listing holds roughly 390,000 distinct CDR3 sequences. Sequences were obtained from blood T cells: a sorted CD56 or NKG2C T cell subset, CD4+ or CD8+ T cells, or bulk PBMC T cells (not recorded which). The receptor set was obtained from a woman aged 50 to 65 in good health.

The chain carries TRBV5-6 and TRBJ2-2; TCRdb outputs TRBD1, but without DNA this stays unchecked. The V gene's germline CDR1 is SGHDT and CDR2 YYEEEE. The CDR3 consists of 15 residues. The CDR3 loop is CASSYRAWGTGELFF.

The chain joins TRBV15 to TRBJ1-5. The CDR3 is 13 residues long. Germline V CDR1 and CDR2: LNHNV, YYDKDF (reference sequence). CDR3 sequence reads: CATSSQLNQPQHF.

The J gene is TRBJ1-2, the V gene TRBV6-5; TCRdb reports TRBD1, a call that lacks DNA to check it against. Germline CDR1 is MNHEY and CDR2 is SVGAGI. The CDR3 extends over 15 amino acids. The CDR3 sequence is CASRGGEGAVYGYTF.

This CDR3 reads CSDLRVRQGGDEQFF. V and J are TRBV29-1 and TRBJ2-1; lacking DNA, the TRBD1 call made by TCRdb goes unchecked. The CDR3 spans 15 residues. Germline assignment: CDR1 SQVTM and CDR2 ANQGSEA.

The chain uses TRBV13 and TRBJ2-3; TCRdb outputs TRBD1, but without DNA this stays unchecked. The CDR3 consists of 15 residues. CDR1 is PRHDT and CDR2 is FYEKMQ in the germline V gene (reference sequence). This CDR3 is CASVRQGDRGDTQYF.

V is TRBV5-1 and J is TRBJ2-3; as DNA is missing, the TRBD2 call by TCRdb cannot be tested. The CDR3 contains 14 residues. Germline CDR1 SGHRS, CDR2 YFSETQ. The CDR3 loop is CASSKDLAGDTQYF.

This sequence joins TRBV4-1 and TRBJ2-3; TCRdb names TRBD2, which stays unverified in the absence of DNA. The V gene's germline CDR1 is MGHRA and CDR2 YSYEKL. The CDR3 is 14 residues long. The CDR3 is CASSQVAALETQYF.

Here the CDR3 reads CASTSTPGVAYGEQFF. J is TRBJ2-1 and V is TRBV12-3 or TRBV12-4; the D call of TRBD2 rests on TCRdb alone, since no DNA is present to check it. The CDR3 runs to 16 residues.

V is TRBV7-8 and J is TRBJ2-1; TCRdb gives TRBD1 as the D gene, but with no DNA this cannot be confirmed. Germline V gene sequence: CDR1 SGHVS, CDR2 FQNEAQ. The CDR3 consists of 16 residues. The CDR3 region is CASSTLKAGQGGEQFF. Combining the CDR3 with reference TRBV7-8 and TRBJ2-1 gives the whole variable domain GAGVSQSPRYKVAKRGQDVALRCDPISGHVSLFWYQQALGQGPEFLTYFQNEAQLDKSGLPSDRFFAERPEGSVSTLKIQRTQQEDSAVYLCASSTLKAGQGGEQFFGPGTRLTVL.

CDR3 in amino acids: CASSALTDGYTF. The rearrangement joins TRBV9 to TRBJ1-2; the TCRdb call, TRBD1, lacks DNA for checking. Germline CDR1 is SGDLS and CDR2 is YYNGEE. The CDR3 has 12 amino acids.

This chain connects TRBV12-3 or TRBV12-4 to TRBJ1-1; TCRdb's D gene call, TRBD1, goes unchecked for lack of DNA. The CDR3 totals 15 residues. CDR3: CASLTPGRWVTEAFF.

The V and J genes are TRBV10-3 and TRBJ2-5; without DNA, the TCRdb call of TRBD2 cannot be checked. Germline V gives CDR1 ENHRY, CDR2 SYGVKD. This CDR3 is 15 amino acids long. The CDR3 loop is CAIRDGLAEKETQYF.

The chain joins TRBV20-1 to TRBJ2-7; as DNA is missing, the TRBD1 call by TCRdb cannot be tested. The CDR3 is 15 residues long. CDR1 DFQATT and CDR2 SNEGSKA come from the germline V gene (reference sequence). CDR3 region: CSARDAAGGAYEQYF.

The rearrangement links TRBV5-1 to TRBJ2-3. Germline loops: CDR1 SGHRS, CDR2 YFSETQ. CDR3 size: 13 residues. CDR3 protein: CASSGWGTDTQYF.

The CDR3 loop reads CASSVGQGGRTGELFF. The chain links TRBV9 to TRBJ2-2; TCRdb calls TRBD1, which cannot be checked without DNA. From germline, CDR1 is SGDLS and CDR2 YYNGEE. CDR3 size: 16 residues.

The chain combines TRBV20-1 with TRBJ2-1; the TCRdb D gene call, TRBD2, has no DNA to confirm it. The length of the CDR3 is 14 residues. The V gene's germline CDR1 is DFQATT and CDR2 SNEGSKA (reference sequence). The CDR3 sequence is CSARGERQEGEQFF.

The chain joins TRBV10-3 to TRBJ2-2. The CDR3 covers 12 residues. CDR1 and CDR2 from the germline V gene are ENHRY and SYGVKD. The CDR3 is CAIRSRTGELFF.

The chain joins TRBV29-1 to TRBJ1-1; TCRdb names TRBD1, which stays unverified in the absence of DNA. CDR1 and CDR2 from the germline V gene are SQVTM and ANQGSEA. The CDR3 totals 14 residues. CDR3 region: CSVQGAGVNTEAFF.

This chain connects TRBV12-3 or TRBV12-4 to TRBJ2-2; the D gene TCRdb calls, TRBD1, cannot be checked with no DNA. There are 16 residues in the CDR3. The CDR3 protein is CASSLSGTRNTGELFF.

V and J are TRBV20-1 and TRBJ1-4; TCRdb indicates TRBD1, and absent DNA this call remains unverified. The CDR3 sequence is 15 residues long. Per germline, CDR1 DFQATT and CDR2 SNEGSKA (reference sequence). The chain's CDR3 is CSAKIPAGGSEKLFF.

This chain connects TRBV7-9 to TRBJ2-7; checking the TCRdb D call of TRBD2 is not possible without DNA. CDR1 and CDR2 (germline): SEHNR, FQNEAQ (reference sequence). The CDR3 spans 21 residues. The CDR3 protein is CASSLGRFGQGRLAGNYEQYF.

The CDR3: CASQMPGTGGSEKLFF. The chain links TRBV28 to TRBJ1-4; without DNA, the TCRdb call of TRBD1 cannot be checked. Germline-derived CDR1 and CDR2 are MDHEN and SYDVKM. The CDR3 contains 16 residues.